Presented here are 2 T cell receptor beta chains from one specimen sequenced in a study of cytomegalovirus exposure and HLA in healthy donors. The repertoire was sequenced with immunoSEQ multiplex PCR; TCRdb's copy has only in-frame clones and lacks some. Of some 170,000 clones listed, 95% to 97% were seen once; the top ten hold more than 0.7%. Sequenced material: PBMCs. The source is a woman aged 18-35 years in good health and CMV-seronegative.

The rearrangement uses TRBV4-1 and TRBJ2-5, with TRBD2 as a possible D gene (5 bases). Germline CDR1 is MGHRA and CDR2 is YSYEKL. V was cut by 1 base and J by 4 bases, with 22 bases left in between. The CDR3 runs to 18 residues. The CDR3 protein is CASSQVFHREGSRETQYF. The CDR3, as DNA: TGCGCCAGCAGCCAAGTTTTTCATCGCGAGGGTAGCCGAGAGACCCAGTACTTC.

V usage is TRBV7-3 and J usage is TRBJ1-1, with a possible D match to TRBD1 (6 bases). Trimming took off 2 bases at V and 5 bases at J, with 12 bases between the two ends. The CDR3 loop spans 14 amino acids. Germline loops: CDR1 SGHTA, CDR2 FQGTGA. The DNA of the CDR3 is TGTGCCAGCAGCTTAGAGGGGGTAAGGACTGAAGCTTTCTTT. Encoded protein: CASSLEGVRTEAFF.